This paragraph reports one T cell receptor (beta chain). Its antigen is as yet unknown. This record belongs to a study of regulatory and conventional T cells in RAG deficiency. Points from the study as a whole: Treg unique TCR beta sequences were about 100-fold fewer in Omenn syndrome and CID/AS patients than controls.

The CDR3 covers 14 residues. V was clipped by 1 base and J by 2 bases, with 9 bases between them. Germline V gene lookup returns CDR1 SGDLS and CDR2 YYNGEE. Here immunoSEQ multiplex PCR was the method, and the copy in TCRdb shows in-frame clones only, minus some. Altogether fewer than 35,000 clones are present, 75% to 90% being singletons, with the ten largest covering roughly 13%. These data also featured in a second study, about regulatory T cells. That paper notes: The PCR used 52 TRBV and 13 TRBJ primers.

The rearrangement joins TRBV9 to TRBJ1-1; tentative D call: TRBD1 (6 bases). Sequenced: CD8+ T cells sorted from blood. This TCR was sampled from a human donor in good health. The CDR3 sequence is CASSVTGLNTEAFF. CDR3 nucleotide sequence: TGTGCCAGCAGCGTAACAGGGCTAAACACTGAAGCTTTCTTT.